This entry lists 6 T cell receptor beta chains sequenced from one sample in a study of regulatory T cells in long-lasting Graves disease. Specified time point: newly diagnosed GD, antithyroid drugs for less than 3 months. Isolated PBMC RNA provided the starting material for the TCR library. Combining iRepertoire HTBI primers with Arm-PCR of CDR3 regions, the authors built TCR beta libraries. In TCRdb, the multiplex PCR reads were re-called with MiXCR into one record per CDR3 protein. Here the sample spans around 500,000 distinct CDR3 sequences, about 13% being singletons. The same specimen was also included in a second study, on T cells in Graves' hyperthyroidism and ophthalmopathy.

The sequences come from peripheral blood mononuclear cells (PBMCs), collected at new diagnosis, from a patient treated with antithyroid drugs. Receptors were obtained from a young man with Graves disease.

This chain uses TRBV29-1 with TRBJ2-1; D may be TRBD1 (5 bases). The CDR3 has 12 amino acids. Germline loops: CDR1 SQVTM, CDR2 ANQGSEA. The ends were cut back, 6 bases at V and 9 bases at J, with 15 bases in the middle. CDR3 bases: TGCAGCGTGGCCGATAGGGGTTCTGAGCAGTTCTTC. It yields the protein CSVADRGSEQFF.

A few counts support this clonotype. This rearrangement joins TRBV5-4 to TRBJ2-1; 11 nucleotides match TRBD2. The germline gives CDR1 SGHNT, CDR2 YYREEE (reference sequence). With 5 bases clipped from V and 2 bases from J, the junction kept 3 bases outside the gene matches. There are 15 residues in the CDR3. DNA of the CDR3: TGTGCCAGCAGTACGGGACTAGCGGCCTACAATGAGCAGTTCTTC. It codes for CASSTGLAAYNEQFF.

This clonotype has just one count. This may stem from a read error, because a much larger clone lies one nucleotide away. CDR3 in amino acids: CASSVDGQRNTETFF. The CDR3 nucleotides are TGCGCCAGCAGCGTGGACGGACAGCGGAACACTGAAACTTTCTTT. The chain carries TRBV5-1 and TRBJ1-1; D possibly corresponds to TRBD1 (6 bases). From germline, CDR1 is SGHRS and CDR2 YFSETQ. CDR3 length equals 15 residues.

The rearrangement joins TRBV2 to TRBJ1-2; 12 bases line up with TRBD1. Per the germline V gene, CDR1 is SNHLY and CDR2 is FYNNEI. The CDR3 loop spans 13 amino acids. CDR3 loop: CATRDRGLSGYTF. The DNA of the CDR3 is TGTGCGACCCGGGACAGGGGGCTGTCTGGCTACACCTTC.

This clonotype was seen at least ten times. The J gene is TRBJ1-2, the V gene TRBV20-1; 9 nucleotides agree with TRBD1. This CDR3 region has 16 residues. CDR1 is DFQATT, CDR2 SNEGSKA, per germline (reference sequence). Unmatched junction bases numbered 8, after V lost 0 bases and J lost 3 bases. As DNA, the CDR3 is TGCAGTGCTAGAGATAAGCGTCGGACAGGGGACTATGGCTACACCTTC. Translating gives CSARDKRRTGDYGYTF.

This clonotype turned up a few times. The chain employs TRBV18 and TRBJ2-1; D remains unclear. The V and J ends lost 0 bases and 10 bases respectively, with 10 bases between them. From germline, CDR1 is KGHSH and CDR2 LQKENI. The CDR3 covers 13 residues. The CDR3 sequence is CASSPPASGEQFF. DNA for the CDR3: TGTGCCAGCTCACCACCGGCGTCAGGCGAGCAGTTCTTC.